This TCR beta chain derives from a study of blood T cell repertoires in COVID-19. Study-level information: Sources were T cells, B-cell-depleted T cells, or PBMCs; the material itself was cDNA or gDNA.

As handled by the study authors: Counts of nucleated cells, estimated from reference gene primer amplification, were obtained. This table comes from immunoSEQ multiplex PCR, and its TCRdb copy is limited to in-frame clones, with some not included. The V and J calls and clone size were taken over from that table, and D and trimming were inferred from the DNA. The repertoire has 150,000 to 200,000 clones, approximately 90% of them found once; the top ten carry under 25%. The CDR3 contains 16 residues. The V gene end was trimmed by 1 base and the J gene end by 9 bases; junction bases not matched to a gene: 6. CDR1 is MGHRA, CDR2 YSYEKL, per germline.

The V call is TRBV4-1, the J call TRBJ1-6; 10 bases line up with TRBD1. The specimen sequenced was peripheral blood. This sequence was found in a man in his 60s with active or convalescent COVID-19. DNA for the CDR3: TGCGCCAGCAGCCAAGCCGGGACAGGGGCGCTTTCACCCCTCCACTTT. Its translation is CASSQAGTGALSPLHF.